The next 8 T cell receptor beta chains were all read from a single sample in a study of blood T cell repertoires in COVID-19 (TCRdb year 2020). The library was generated by the immunoSEQ multiplex PCR assay. TCRdb holds this immuneACCESS table with in-frame rearrangements only. Some clones are missing; in checked studies, unresolved V genes explain under half, and the rest has no known cause. This sample holds about 150,000 clones; about 79% were observed only once. Around 28% of the sample is taken by the ten largest. Sequenced material: peripheral blood. These receptors were taken from a woman in her fifties or sixties with acute or convalescent COVID-19.

The chain recombines TRBV9 with TRBJ2-1, with D tentatively TRBD1 (6 bases). V was trimmed by 1 base and J by 3 bases, leaving 11 bases between them. Germline CDR1 SGDLS, CDR2 YYNGEE. The CDR3 covers 15 residues. The CDR3 region has the DNA TGTGCCAGCAGCGTATCAACAGGGTACTACAATGAGCAGTTCTTC. Protein product: CASSVSTGYYNEQFF.

The chain has TRBV18 and TRBJ2-2, with D hard to call. CDR1 is KGHSH, CDR2 LQKENI, per germline. The length of the CDR3 is 16 residues. V was pared by 3 bases and J by 4 bases, with 15 bases between. The CDR3, as DNA: TGTGCCAGCTCACCCGAGCAACTTCGTGGCACCGGGGAGCTGTTTTTT. This translates into CASSPEQLRGTGELFF.

The J gene is TRBJ1-6, the V gene TRBV7-8; 9 bases match TRBD1. Unmatched junction bases numbered 7, after V lost 1 base and J lost 9 bases. Germline CDR1 reads SGHVS; CDR2 reads FQNEAQ. The CDR3 has 16 residues. The CDR3 nucleotides are TGTGCCAGCAGCTTAGAAGGGACAGGGATCTCTTCACCCCTCCACTTT. This sequence encodes CASSLEGTGISSPLHF.

The genes are TRBV19 and TRBJ2-3; unclear D gene. V was pared by 5 bases and J by 4 bases, with 19 bases between. The germline CDR1 and CDR2 sequences are LNHDA and SQIVND (reference sequence). The CDR3 runs to 16 residues. This CDR3 reads CASSPPRSRWADTQYF. CDR3 sequence (DNA): TGTGCCAGTAGTCCCCCTCGGTCTAGATGGGCAGATACGCAGTATTTT.

This clone was observed a single time. The chain uses TRBV6-5 and TRBJ1-5, with TRBD1 matching over 8 bases. From germline, CDR1 is MNHEY and CDR2 SVGAGI. This CDR3 region has 14 residues. V was pared by 10 bases and J by 4 bases, with 9 bases of the junction left unmatched. The CDR3, as DNA: TGTGCCACCTCCCCTCAGGGGGCGAATCAGCCCCAGCATTTT. Its protein is CATSPQGANQPQHF.

The genes are TRBV7-3 and TRBJ2-1; 10 nucleotides align to TRBD2. The junction had 14 bases not matched to a gene; V was cut back by 6 bases and J by 6 bases. Germline V gives CDR1 SGHTA, CDR2 FQGTGA. This CDR3 is 17 amino acids long. The CDR3 sequence: CASSSSGGVSLGNEQFF. As DNA, the CDR3 is TGTGCCAGCAGTTCCAGCGGGGGGGTGAGTCTCGGCAATGAGCAGTTCTTC.

This rearrangement joins TRBV6-6 to TRBJ1-2, with 7 bases that match TRBD1. The ends lost 6 bases at V and 5 bases at J; junction bases unmatched: 6. Germline loops: CDR1 MNHNY, CDR2 SVGAGI (reference sequence). This CDR3 is 13 amino acids long. Here the CDR3 reads CASSITGDYGYTF. The DNA for the CDR3 is TGTGCCAGCAGCATCACAGGGGATTATGGCTACACCTTC.

This clone has just a few counts. J is TRBJ2-6 and V is TRBV3-1 (or the pseudogene TRBV3-2); 8 nucleotides agree with TRBD1. The germline V gene encodes CDR1 LGHDT and CDR2 YNNKEL (reference sequence). V gave up 0 bases and J gave up 4 bases; unmatched junction bases: 5. This CDR3 region has 17 residues. DNA of the CDR3: TGTGCCAGCAGCCAAGAGACAGGGGCGCAGGGGGCCAACGTCCTGACTTTC. Its protein product is CASSQETGAQGANVLTF.